This is a list of T cell receptor beta chains from one sample in a study of T cell responses to AZD1222 COVID-19 vaccine. Produced via immunoSEQ multiplex PCR; TCRdb's table is partial and in-frame only. The repertoire holds about 94,000 clones, with 85% as singletons. The material was peripheral blood, obtained 28 days after the second AZD1222 dose. The receptors originated from an adult who received the AZD1222 COVID-19 vaccine. Both conserved end residues are part of each CDR3. The D gene is left open where the match is weak. Clone size, where shown, is once, few, many, or a class for clones that have expanded.

d_gene,abundance,j_gene,v_gene,CDR3nt,CDR3aa
NA,NA,TRBJ1-1,TRBV30,TGTGCCTGGAGTGTAAATCACCCGGCTGAAGCTTTCTTT,CAWSVNHPAEAFF
NA,once,TRBJ2-2,TRBV6-1,TGTGCCAGCAGTGAATTCGGGTCCGCCGGGGAGCTGTTTTTT,CASSEFGSAGELFF
NA,NA,TRBJ1-1,TRBV6-5,TGTGCCAGCAGTCCATACGACACTGAAGCTTTCTTT,CASSPYDTEAFF
NA,NA,TRBJ2-5,TRBV7-9,TGTGCCAGCAGCTTAGAGGAACGCAAGAGAACCCAGTACTTC,CASSLEERKRTQYF
TRBD2,NA,TRBJ2-3,TRBV9,TGTGCCAGCAGCCAGAGCGGGGGGACCACAGATACGCAGTATTTT,CASSQSGGTTDTQYF
TRBD1,NA,TRBJ1-1,TRBV6-5,TGTGCCAGCATCCCTGACAGGGGGGCCACTGAAGCTTTCTTT,CASIPDRGATEAFF
TRBD1,NA,TRBJ2-5,TRBV29-1,TGCAGCGTTGACCCTACAGGGGTCCAAGAGACCCAGTACTTC,CSVDPTGVQETQYF
NA,NA,TRBJ1-2,TRBV19,TGTGCCAGTTCGAGTACTAACTATGGCTACACCTTC,CASSSTNYGYTF
NA,NA,TRBJ2-1,TRBV6-4,TGTGCCAGCAGTGCGGAATTTAGGGGGGGAGGTGAGCAGTTCTTC,CASSAEFRGGGEQFF
NA,NA,TRBJ1-5,TRBV2,TGTGCCAGCAGTGCAGGTGGACAGAACAATCAGCCCCAGCATTTT,CASSAGGQNNQPQHF
NA,NA,TRBJ1-1,TRBV5-1,TGCGCCAGCAGCAAAGGGACGTCCACTGAAGCTTTCTTT,CASSKGTSTEAFF
NA,NA,TRBJ1-1,TRBV27,TGTGCCAGCAGTTCCCGTCGGAAGGGTTCCACTGAAGCTTTCTTT,CASSSRRKGSTEAFF
NA,NA,TRBJ1-4,TRBV18,TGTGCCAGCTCACCACCGAGCGCTAATGAAAAACTGTTTTTT,CASSPPSANEKLFF
NA,few,TRBJ1-1,TRBV12-3/TRBV12-4,TGTGCCAGCAGTTTAGGCAGGGAGGGAGCTTTCTTT,CASSLGREGAFF
NA,once,TRBJ2-3,TRBV12-3/TRBV12-4,TGTGCCAGCAGTTTCGGGGCCGATCATACGCAGTATTTT,CASSFGADHTQYF
TRBD1,once,TRBJ2-7,TRBV29-1,TGCAGCGCCGGGACAGGGAACCACGAGCAGTACTTC,CSAGTGNHEQYF
NA,NA,TRBJ2-2,TRBV24-1,TGTGCCACCAGTGATGGCGGCCGACAAAGTGTCGGGGAGCTGTTTTTT,CATSDGGRQSVGELFF
NA,NA,TRBJ1-1,TRBV19,TGTGCCAGTAGTCCAGACACGTCGGGGGCTTTCTTT,CASSPDTSGAFF
NA,NA,TRBJ2-1,TRBV3-1/TRBV3-2,TGTGCCAGCACCAGGGGGGCTTACAATGAGCAGTTCTTC,CASTRGAYNEQFF
TRBD2,NA,TRBJ2-3,TRBV7-2,TGTGCCAGCAGCTTCGTCCTAGCGGGGCCAAGAGGTGGAGATACGCAGTATTTT,CASSFVLAGPRGGDTQYF
NA,NA,TRBJ1-5,TRBV28,TGTGCCAGCAAGGAGGGGAGGGGGCAGCCCCAGCATTTT,CASKEGRGQPQHF
NA,NA,TRBJ2-2,TRBV5-1,TGCGCCAGCAGGCCCCTGACTAGTCGCGCCGGGGAGCTGTTTTTT,CASRPLTSRAGELFF
NA,NA,TRBJ1-4,TRBV7-9,TGTGCCAGCATGGCGGGGAATGAAAAACTGTTTTTT,CASMAGNEKLFF
TRBD2,NA,TRBJ2-2,TRBV9,TGTGCCAGCAGCAGTAGCGGGAGCGGCACCGGGGAGCTGTTTTTT,CASSSSGSGTGELFF
NA,NA,TRBJ1-1,TRBV19,TGTGCCAGTCGGGTTGGGGAGAACACTGAAGCTTTCTTT,CASRVGENTEAFF
TRBD2,few,TRBJ2-2,TRBV7-2,TGTGCCAGCAGCTTAGCGTCGGCTAGCGGGAGGGGTCGTGGCACCGGGGAGCTGTTTTTT,CASSLASASGRGRGTGELFF